The 30 T cell receptor beta chains presented below share a single source sample, sequenced in a study of blood T cell repertoires in COVID-19. TCRdb's table, derived via immunoSEQ multiplex PCR, lists solely in-frame clones and lacks some. The sample consists of about 200,000 clones, roughly 89% of them appearing once. The sequencing input was peripheral blood. Receptor source: a man in his fifties or sixties who had recovered from COVID-19.

This chain joins TRBV5-1 and TRBJ2-3; D might be TRBD1 (6 bases). The CDR3 is 15 amino acids. V was clipped by 0 bases and J by 3 bases, with 11 bases between them. Germline V gene sequence: CDR1 SGHRS, CDR2 YFSETQ. This CDR3 reads CASSLVGAGTDTQYF. The CDR3 DNA reads TGCGCCAGCAGCTTGGTGGGGGCAGGGACAGATACGCAGTATTTT.

V gene TRBV28 combines with J gene TRBJ1-3; TRBD1 is a possible D gene (6 bases). CDR1 and CDR2 from the germline V gene are MDHEN and SYDVKM. V lost 6 bases to trimming and J lost 2 bases, with 11 bases between them. The CDR3 has 14 amino acids. CDR3 DNA sequence: TGTGCCAGCAGACTTACAGGGACTGGAAACACCATATATTTT. This encodes CASRLTGTGNTIYF.

The rearrangement uses TRBV27 and TRBJ1-2, with D unclear. The CDR3 loop spans 14 amino acids. Trimming removed 5 bases at V and 2 bases at J, with 12 bases between. In germline, CDR1 is MNHEY, CDR2 SMNVEV (reference sequence). CDR3 region: CASSPLGGNYGYTF. The CDR3 bases are TGTGCCAGCAGTCCCCTGGGAGGGAACTATGGCTACACCTTC.

This chain uses TRBV6-5 with TRBJ2-1; D may be TRBD2 (6 bases). The CDR3 extends over 15 amino acids. Per the germline V gene, CDR1 is MNHEY and CDR2 is SVGAGI. The V end lost 5 bases, the J end lost 3 bases, and 14 bases lay between the germline ends. The CDR3 reads CASSRVGGGYNEQFF. For the CDR3, the DNA is TGTGCCAGCAGTAGGGTGGGGGGAGGCTACAATGAGCAGTTCTTC.

CDR3 nucleotide sequence: TGTGCCAGCTCACCGGGGCAGGGAGGACAGCCCCAGCATTTT. Residues: CASSPGQGGQPQHF. The chain couples TRBV18 to TRBJ1-5; D is possibly TRBD1 (5 bases). Germline CDR1 is KGHSH and CDR2 is LQKENI. CDR3 length equals 14 residues. The ends were cut back, 3 bases at V and 7 bases at J, with 13 bases in the middle.

The chain couples TRBV7-9 to TRBJ2-2; D is unresolved. The V and J ends lost 4 bases and 5 bases respectively, with 17 bases between them. Germline V gene lookup returns CDR1 SEHNR and CDR2 FQNEAQ (reference sequence). The CDR3 totals 16 residues. Written as DNA, the CDR3 is TGTGCCAGCAGCTCCCAACTTCTCGCTCGAACCGGGGAGCTGTTTTTT. Its protein is CASSSQLLARTGELFF. Looking up the rest from reference TRBV7-9 and TRBJ2-2 gives the full variable domain: DTGVSQNPRHKITKRGQNVTFRCDPISEHNRLYWYRQTLGQGPEFLTYFQNEAQLEKSRLLSDRFSAERPKGSFSTLEIQRTEQGDSAMYLCASSSQLLARTGELFFGEGSRLTVL.

V usage is TRBV7-2 and J usage is TRBJ2-1; 10 nucleotides align to TRBD1. CDR1 is SGHTA, CDR2 FQGNSA, per germline. The CDR3 is made up of 19 amino acids. Trimming removed 3 bases from V and 2 bases from J; junction bases left unmatched: 13. Here the CDR3 DNA reads TGTGCCAGCAGCTTTAAGACAGGGGGCATTGGTAGTGCCTACAATGAGCAGTTCTTC. It is translated as CASSFKTGGIGSAYNEQFF.

The chain has TRBV18 and TRBJ1-5, with D perhaps matching TRBD1 (6 bases). From germline, CDR1 is KGHSH and CDR2 LQKENI. This CDR3 spans 17 amino acids. V gave up 2 bases and J gave up 6 bases, with 20 bases separating them. CDR3 in DNA: TGTGCCAGCTCACCAGCCAAAACAGGGATTTTTCCTCAGCCCCAGCATTTT. It encodes CASSPAKTGIFPQPQHF.

V and J are TRBV11-1 and TRBJ1-1; 9 positions agree with TRBD1. The CDR3 spans 15 residues. CDR1 and CDR2 from the germline V gene are SGHAT and FQDESV (reference sequence). After removal of 5 bases from V and 0 bases from J, the junction contained 4 bases not matched to a gene. The CDR3 nucleotides are TGTGCCAGCAGCCGGGACAGGGTTATGAACACTGAAGCTTTCTTT. Protein product: CASSRDRVMNTEAFF.

J is TRBJ2-5 and V is TRBV5-1; 10 nucleotides align to TRBD2. The V segment lost 4 bases and the J segment 4 bases; nucleotides outside the gene matches: 4. From germline, CDR1 is SGHRS and CDR2 YFSETQ. This CDR3 has 14 residues. The CDR3 sequence: CASSRSGGPETQYF. DNA of the CDR3: TGCGCCAGCAGCCGTAGCGGGGGGCCAGAGACCCAGTACTTC.

J is TRBJ2-1 and V is TRBV18, with D tentatively TRBD1 (6 bases). V shed 3 bases and J shed 8 bases, with 17 bases lying between them. The CDR3 length is 15 residues. Germline V gene sequence: CDR1 KGHSH, CDR2 LQKENI. The CDR3 coding sequence is TGTGCCAGCTCACCTCCCTTGACAGGAGCGGATGAGCAGTTCTTC. Translation: CASSPPLTGADEQFF. The full variable domain, with the rest looked up from reference TRBV18 and TRBJ2-1, is NAGVMQNPRHLVRRRGQEARLRCSPMKGHSHVYWYRQLPEEGLKFMVYLQKENIIDESGMPKERFSAEFPKEGPSILRIQQVVRGDSAAYFCASSPPLTGADEQFFGPGTRLTVL.

Turning to this clone: The junction departs from germline at one end; a sequencing error may be responsible. The chain recombines TRBV24-1 with TRBJ2-3; weak D call: TRBD2 (5 bases). Germline V gives CDR1 KGHDR, CDR2 SFDVKD. This CDR3 is 14 amino acids long. The CDR3 DNA reads TGTGCCACTAGTGCCGGGGTAAGCACAGATACGCAGTATTTT. This translates into CATSAGVSTDTQYF.

The chain couples TRBV2 to TRBJ2-1; possibly TRBD1 for D (6 bases). Germline assignment: CDR1 SNHLY and CDR2 FYNNEI. The CDR3 has 13 residues. With 6 bases removed from V and 10 bases from J, the gap between germline ends came to 16 bases. CDR3 nucleotides: TGTGCCAGCAGGGTACAGCCCGGGACAGAGCAGTTCTTC. It translates to CASRVQPGTEQFF.

The chain combines TRBV29-1 with TRBJ2-7; possibly TRBD1 for D (7 bases). V lost 6 bases and J 0 bases, leaving 21 bases between the germline ends. This CDR3 has 16 amino acids. Germline V lookup: CDR1 SQVTM, CDR2 ANQGSEA. CDR3 loop: CSVLRGRDLISYEQYF. CDR3 nucleotides: TGCAGCGTGTTGAGGGGGCGGGATCTCATCTCCTACGAGCAGTACTTC.

The rearrangement links TRBV7-9 to TRBJ2-7, with 7 bases lining up with TRBD1. From germline, CDR1 is SEHNR and CDR2 FQNEAQ (reference sequence). With 3 bases clipped from V and 6 bases from J, the junction kept 5 bases outside the gene matches. This CDR3 region has 13 residues. The chain's CDR3 is CASSFQGVGEQYF. CDR3 in DNA: TGTGCCAGCAGCTTTCAGGGGGTCGGCGAGCAGTACTTC.

The chain combines TRBV3-1 (or the pseudogene TRBV3-2) with TRBJ2-1, with TRBD2 as a possible D gene (6 bases). V was pared by 6 bases and J by 4 bases, with 16 bases between. The CDR3 is 15 residues long. The germline CDR1 and CDR2 sequences are LGHDT and YNNKEL (reference sequence). CDR3 sequence reads: CASRPSSATYNEQFF. CDR3 DNA sequence: TGTGCCAGCAGGCCCTCTAGCGCGACATACAATGAGCAGTTCTTC.

The count of this clone is one. V usage is TRBV9 and J usage is TRBJ1-2; TRBD1 matches 10 bases. Germline CDR1 reads SGDLS; CDR2 reads YYNGEE. This CDR3 is 15 amino acids long. The V segment lost 2 bases and the J segment 7 bases; nucleotides outside the gene matches: 8. The chain's CDR3 is CASSVGQGGAGGYTF. The CDR3 nucleotides are TGTGCCAGCAGCGTTGGACAGGGGGGTGCCGGTGGCTACACCTTC.

The CDR3 loop reads CASSDRGSSNQPQHF. CDR3 nucleotide sequence: TGTGCCAGCAGCGACAGGGGTTCGAGCAATCAGCCCCAGCATTTT. The chain combines TRBV6-2 or TRBV6-3 with TRBJ1-5; 8 nucleotides match TRBD1. The V segment lost 6 bases and the J segment 1 base; nucleotides outside the gene matches: 5. From germline, CDR1 is MNHEY and CDR2 SVGEGT. The CDR3 is made up of 15 amino acids.

The chain couples TRBV28 to TRBJ1-2; unclear D gene. This CDR3 has 14 amino acids. The V and J ends lost 2 bases and 4 bases respectively, with 11 bases between them. Germline V CDR1 and CDR2: MDHEN, SYDVKM. As DNA, the CDR3 is TGTGCCAGCAGTTTAGGGCAGCTTGTCTATGGCTACACCTTC. It is translated as CASSLGQLVYGYTF.

The chain joins TRBV3-1 (or the pseudogene TRBV3-2) to TRBJ1-1; D gene uncertain. V was clipped by 2 bases and J by 4 bases, with 8 bases between them. CDR3 size: 13 residues. Germline CDR1 is LGHDT and CDR2 is YNNKEL (reference sequence). Written as DNA, the CDR3 is TGTGCCAGCAGCCAATCGCGTAGCACTGAAGCTTTCTTT. It translates to CASSQSRSTEAFF.

The chain employs TRBV3-1 (or the pseudogene TRBV3-2) and TRBJ1-1; 7 nucleotides agree with TRBD1. Germline lookup yields CDR1 LGHDT and CDR2 YNNKEL (reference sequence). This CDR3 is built from 16 residues. V shed 4 bases, J shed 1 base, and the junction held 9 bases outside the gene matches. The CDR3 sequence is CASSPHRGKRNTEAFF. The CDR3, as DNA: TGTGCCAGCAGCCCCCACAGGGGAAAGCGGAACACTGAAGCTTTCTTT.

The V and J genes are TRBV7-2 and TRBJ2-1; 9 bases are shared with TRBD2. The junction had 9 bases not matched to a gene; V was cut back by 3 bases and J by 6 bases. Per germline, CDR1 SGHTA and CDR2 FQGNSA. CDR3 length: 16 residues. CDR3 loop: CASSFRRGGEGNEQFF. The CDR3 nucleotides read TGTGCCAGCAGCTTCCGTCGCGGGGGGGAAGGCAATGAGCAGTTCTTC.

The chain is built from TRBV7-9 and TRBJ2-3, with D perhaps matching TRBD2 (5 bases). Trimming took 3 bases from V and 3 from J, leaving 13 bases between them. Germline lookup yields CDR1 SEHNR and CDR2 FQNEAQ (reference sequence). The CDR3 loop spans 15 amino acids. The CDR3 DNA sequence: TGTGCCAGCAGCTTGTCTAGCAGTAGGACAGATACGCAGTATTTT. Its translation is CASSLSSSRTDTQYF.

This clone came up once. This chain uses TRBV25-1 with TRBJ1-2; 7 positions match TRBD1. The ends lost 4 bases at V and 5 bases at J; junction bases unmatched: 13. The CDR3 extends over 16 amino acids. Germline-derived CDR1 and CDR2 are MGHDK and SYGVNS. CDR3 sequence reads: CASSGRDSSVGYGYTF. CDR3 nucleotides: TGTGCCAGCAGTGGCCGGGACAGCTCCGTTGGGTATGGCTACACCTTC.

The table lists this clone with a count of one. The chain couples TRBV27 to TRBJ2-5, with 7 positions matching TRBD2. Germline V gene data show CDR1 as MNHEY and CDR2 as SMNVEV (reference sequence). V shed 3 bases, J shed 5 bases, and the junction held 9 bases outside the gene matches. The CDR3 runs 15 residues. The CDR3 bases are TGTGCCAGCAGTTTGACTAGCATTTACGGGGAGACCCAGTACTTC. Protein sequence: CASSLTSIYGETQYF.

This chain connects TRBV19 to TRBJ2-7; D might be TRBD1 (5 bases). The CDR3 loop spans 15 amino acids. Germline-derived CDR1 and CDR2 are LNHDA and SQIVND (reference sequence). Trimming took off 1 base at V and 0 bases at J, with 10 bases between the two ends. CDR3 sequence: CASSIGVTVSYEQYF. DNA for the CDR3: TGTGCCAGTAGTATAGGGGTGACAGTCTCCTACGAGCAGTACTTC.

The rearrangement links TRBV5-5 to TRBJ2-1, with D unclear. V was trimmed by 2 bases and J by 9 bases, leaving 9 bases between them. In germline, CDR1 is SGHKS, CDR2 YYEKEE (reference sequence). This CDR3 has 12 amino acids. Here the CDR3 reads CASSFISAEQFF. The CDR3, as DNA: TGTGCCAGCAGCTTTATCAGCGCTGAGCAGTTCTTC.

Only one count was recorded for this clone. The rearrangement uses TRBV6-2 or TRBV6-3 and TRBJ1-5; D is possibly TRBD1 (5 bases). The germline gives CDR1 MNHEY, CDR2 SVGEGT. The V end lost 5 bases, the J end lost 0 bases, and 14 bases lay between the germline ends. The CDR3 sequence is 16 residues long. CDR3 sequence (DNA): TGTGCCAGCAGTACCACAGGAACTTATAGCAATCAGCCCCAGCATTTT. Translated, it gives CASSTTGTYSNQPQHF.

The rearrangement links TRBV5-1 to TRBJ1-3; D possibly corresponds to TRBD1 (6 bases). This CDR3 contains 15 residues. V was clipped by 1 base and J by 0 bases, with 8 bases between them. Germline V gene data show CDR1 as SGHRS and CDR2 as YFSETQ. CDR3 in DNA: TGCGCCAGCAGCTTGACAGGGAACTCTGGAAACACCATATATTTT. Its translation: CASSLTGNSGNTIYF.

The gene calls are TRBV5-5 and TRBJ2-7; the D is unclear. This CDR3 spans 14 amino acids. Germline CDR1 is SGHKS and CDR2 is YYEKEE (reference sequence). V lost 4 bases and J 0 bases, leaving 11 bases between the germline ends. CDR3 sequence (DNA): TGTGCCAGCAGCCCCCCAGGATCCTCCTACGAGCAGTACTTC. Translation: CASSPPGSSYEQYF.